Below, 26 T cell receptor beta chains from the same sample are listed, as sequenced in a study of blood T cells in healthy people across ages. A second PCR of roughly 7 to 11 cycles used a sample-barcoded 5' primer and a J-beta primer mix. Each CDR3 protein is one row after TCRdb ran MiXCR on the 5' RACE reads. In the table there are some 320,000 distinct CDR3 sequences, 25% to 30% of which are singletons. Sequencing was performed on blood. Receptor source: a woman in her 70s in good health.

A few counts support this clonotype. The chain carries TRBV20-1 and TRBJ2-1; D might be TRBD2 (6 bases). CDR1 and CDR2 from the germline V gene are DFQATT and SNEGSKA (reference sequence). The CDR3 is 14 amino acids. Trimming took 3 bases from V and 5 from J, leaving 14 bases between them. The CDR3 DNA reads as TGCAGTGCTAGGGTCCTAGCGAGAAACAATGAGCAGTTCTTC. It is translated as CSARVLARNNEQFF.

The genes are TRBV3-1 and TRBJ2-5; a weak D match, TRBD2 (6 bases). Germline CDR1 LGHDT, CDR2 YNNKEL (reference sequence). V was cut by 4 bases and J by 8 bases, with 14 bases left in between. The CDR3 runs to 13 residues. CDR3 protein: CASSPGLERTQYF. DNA of the CDR3: TGTGCCAGCAGCCCGGGACTCGAGAGAACCCAGTACTTC.

The genes are TRBV12-5 and TRBJ2-2; D might be TRBD1 or TRBD2, each matching 5 bases. The CDR3 is 15 amino acids. V was shortened by 4 bases and J by 3 bases, with 12 bases between the two germline ends. CDR1 and CDR2 (germline): LGHNT, FRNRAP. As DNA, the CDR3 is TGTGCTAGTGGTTCGACCGGGACGTACACCGGGGAGCTGTTTTTT. It yields the protein CASGSTGTYTGELFF.

The chain couples TRBV7-9 to TRBJ1-2, with D possibly matching TRBD1 (5 bases). This CDR3 comprises 14 residues. The germline V gene encodes CDR1 SEHNR and CDR2 FQNEAQ (reference sequence). Trimming cost V 1 base and J 6 bases, with 12 bases left between them. This chain's CDR3 is CASSLGQGEDGYTF. The CDR3 DNA reads TGTGCCAGCAGCTTAGGCCAGGGAGAAGATGGCTACACCTTC.

This chain links TRBV7-2 with TRBJ2-1; D may be TRBD2 (5 bases). The DNA end is more similar to TRBJ2-7, so the J call may be wrong. The length of the CDR3 is 15 residues. Germline assignment: CDR1 SGHTA and CDR2 FQGNSA. The CDR3 nucleotides are TGTGCCAGCAGCCTAGAGACTGGGAGCTCCTACGAGCAGTACTTC. It specifies CASSLETGSSYEQYF.

This clonotype has a handful of counts. The J gene is TRBJ2-1, the V gene TRBV27; 8 bases agree with TRBD2. The CDR3 is 15 residues long. V gave up 8 bases and J gave up 6 bases; unmatched junction bases: 12. The germline V gene has CDR1 MNHEY and CDR2 SMNVEV (reference sequence). In DNA, the CDR3 is TGTGCCAGCGGTAGGACTAGCATAGGGTTCAATGAGCAGTTCTTC. Translating gives CASGRTSIGFNEQFF.

Only a few counts were recorded for this clonotype. V is TRBV7-2 and J is TRBJ1-1; 8 nucleotides align to TRBD1. The CDR3 spans 12 residues. The ends lost 5 bases at V and 11 bases at J; junction bases unmatched: 7. Germline V CDR1 and CDR2: SGHTA, FQGNSA. CDR3 sequence reads: CASSHGQGPAFF. CDR3 sequence (DNA): TGTGCCAGCAGCCACGGACAGGGACCTGCTTTCTTT.

DNA of the CDR3: TGCAGTGCTATAGCGGGAGGGGTCCGGGAGACCCAGTACTTC. The encoded protein is CSAIAGGVRETQYF. The chain links TRBV20-1 to TRBJ2-5; 11 bases align to TRBD2. Germline CDR1 DFQATT, CDR2 SNEGSKA (reference sequence). The CDR3 contains 14 residues. V lost 4 bases to trimming and J lost 5 bases; unmatched junction nucleotides: 6.

This clonotype was detected a few times. The V and J genes are TRBV11-2 and TRBJ1-1; the D is unclear. Looked up from germline, CDR1 is SGHAT and CDR2 is FQNNGV. V was cut by 3 bases and J by 6 bases, with 11 bases left in between. The CDR3 is 13 amino acids. CDR3 in amino acids: CASSLEGLAEAFF. CDR3 bases: TGTGCCAGCAGCTTGGAAGGGCTTGCTGAAGCTTTCTTT.

V gene TRBV5-1 combines with J gene TRBJ2-1; 7 positions match TRBD2. The CDR3 length is 15 residues. Germline CDR1 and CDR2: SGHRS and YFSETQ. J gave up 7 bases and V 2 bases, and 9 bases lay outside the gene matches. In DNA form, the CDR3 reads TGCGCCAGCAGCTTTGCGGGACTAAAAGGGAATGAGCAGTTCTTC. Translated: CASSFAGLKGNEQFF. Based on the CDR3 plus reference TRBV5-1 and TRBJ2-1, the full variable domain is KAGVTQTPRYLIKTRGQQVTLSCSPISGHRSVSWYQQTPGQGLQFLFEYFSETQRNKGNFPGRFSGRQFSNSRSEMNVSTLELGDSALYLCASSFAGLKGNEQFFGPGTRLTVL.

This clonotype appeared once. The chain joins TRBV15 to TRBJ1-1; 8 bases fit TRBD1. The CDR3 is 14 residues long. Germline CDR1 and CDR2: LNHNV and YYDKDF (reference sequence). J lost 10 bases, V lost 3 bases, and 10 bases had no gene match. This CDR3 is CATSSGPGGARAFF. In DNA form, the CDR3 reads TGTGCCACCAGCAGCGGACCAGGGGGCGCGAGAGCTTTCTTT.

The chain is built from TRBV27 and TRBJ2-1, with D possibly being TRBD2 (7 bases). This CDR3 spans 16 amino acids. V was pared by 0 bases and J by 8 bases, with 17 bases between. Germline CDR1 and CDR2: MNHEY and SMNVEV (reference sequence). For the CDR3, the DNA is TGTGCCAGCAGTTTATCAATTGTCGGGGAGGGGGATGAGCAGTTCTTC. Its translation is CASSLSIVGEGDEQFF.

This clonotype was found a few times. The chain carries TRBV6-1 and TRBJ2-3; no clear D gene. Trimming took off 1 base at V and 4 bases at J, with 6 bases between the two ends. The CDR3 sequence is 13 residues long. Per the germline V gene, CDR1 is MNHNS and CDR2 is SASEGT. The CDR3 spells CASSEVRADTQYF. The CDR3 DNA reads TGTGCCAGCAGTGAAGTCCGGGCAGATACGCAGTATTTT.

In DNA, the CDR3 is TGTGCCAGCAGTTATCGCGGGCAGGGGAACGGCTACACCTTC. Amino acid sequence: CASSYRGQGNGYTF. V usage is TRBV6-2 or TRBV6-3 and J usage is TRBJ1-2, with a weak D call TRBD1 (6 bases). V was pared by 3 bases and J by 8 bases, with 16 bases between. This CDR3 is 14 amino acids long. Germline V lookup: CDR1 MNHEY, CDR2 SVGEGT.

V usage is TRBV3-1 and J usage is TRBJ2-1; D is unclear. The ends were cut back, 4 bases at V and 5 bases at J, with 12 bases in the middle. The CDR3 has 14 amino acids. Per the germline V gene, CDR1 is LGHDT and CDR2 is YNNKEL (reference sequence). The chain's CDR3 is CASSRWGKDNEQFF. CDR3 nucleotides: TGTGCCAGCAGCCGTTGGGGAAAAGACAATGAGCAGTTCTTC.

The chain carries TRBV28 and TRBJ2-1; D is unresolved. Germline CDR1 is MDHEN and CDR2 is SYDVKM. The CDR3 is made up of 16 amino acids. V gave up 5 bases and J gave up 0 bases, with 14 bases separating them. The CDR3 sequence is CASSTLTFSSYNEQFF. CDR3 sequence (DNA): TGTGCCAGCAGTACCCTGACATTTAGCTCCTACAATGAGCAGTTCTTC.

The rearrangement uses TRBV11-2 and TRBJ2-5; D may be TRBD1 or TRBD2 (6 bases each). The end of the DNA fits TRBJ2-7 better, so the J call may be wrong. Per germline, CDR1 SGHAT and CDR2 FQNNGV. The CDR3 runs to 14 residues. CDR3 DNA: TGTGCCAGCACCAAAAGGGGGGACTCCTACGAGCAGTACTTC. Protein: CASTKRGDSYEQYF.

The V gene is TRBV5-1, the J gene TRBJ2-5, with D perhaps TRBD1 (5 bases). This CDR3 region has 14 residues. Trimming removed 4 bases from V and 2 bases from J, with 12 bases in between. In germline, CDR1 is SGHRS, CDR2 YFSETQ. This CDR3 is CASSQRQFQETQYF. The CDR3 DNA reads as TGCGCCAGCAGCCAAAGACAGTTTCAAGAGACCCAGTACTTC.

This clonotype occurred a few times. CDR3 in amino acids: CASSQEVARAIQETQYF. CDR3 in DNA: TGTGCCAGCAGCCAAGAAGTAGCCAGGGCGATACAAGAGACCCAGTACTTC. The chain is built from TRBV3-1 and TRBJ2-5; D might be TRBD1 (5 bases). V shed 0 bases and J shed 2 bases, with 16 bases lying between them. The CDR3 spans 17 residues. Germline V gene sequence: CDR1 LGHDT, CDR2 YNNKEL (reference sequence).

This clonotype was counted between two and nine times. The rearrangement joins TRBV4-1 to TRBJ2-7; 8 bases map to TRBD2. This CDR3 region has 20 residues. V dropped 1 base and J dropped 6; count of bases not matched to a gene: 23. Germline V gene sequence: CDR1 MGHRA, CDR2 YSYEKL. The chain's CDR3 is CASSQVPVAVSGRSPGEQYF. The CDR3 DNA sequence: TGCGCCAGCAGCCAAGTCCCGGTTGCCGTAAGCGGGAGATCACCCGGCGAGCAGTACTTC.

This chain links TRBV4-2 with TRBJ1-3, with no clear D. V lost 5 bases and J lost 0, with 8 bases in between. This CDR3 contains 14 residues. Germline values: CDR1 LGHNA, CDR2 YNFKEQ. CDR3 DNA: TGTGCCAGCAGCGCCCTGTTCTCTGGAAACACCATATATTTT. It specifies CASSALFSGNTIYF.

The CDR3 loop is CASSPRGQGITEAFF. Written as DNA, the CDR3 is TGCGCCAGCAGCCCTAGGGGACAGGGTATCACTGAAGCTTTCTTT. V and J are TRBV5-1 and TRBJ1-1, with TRBD1 matching over 9 bases. This CDR3 is 15 amino acids long. V lost 4 bases and J lost 4; bases outside the gene matches: 8. Germline lookup yields CDR1 SGHRS and CDR2 YFSETQ.

The chain carries TRBV11-2 and TRBJ1-4; 8 nucleotides align to TRBD1. J lost 4 bases, V lost 5 bases, and 6 bases had no gene match. The CDR3 loop spans 15 amino acids. Germline V gene sequence: CDR1 SGHAT, CDR2 FQNNGV. CDR3 protein: CASSPQGAGNEKLFF. DNA of the CDR3: TGTGCCAGCAGCCCCCAGGGGGCTGGTAATGAAAAACTGTTTTTT.

This clonotype was recorded a few times. This chain joins TRBV24-1 and TRBJ2-1; possible D gene TRBD1, 6 bases. The CDR3 spans 14 residues. V was pared by 5 bases and J by 10 bases, with 17 bases between. Germline V gene lookup returns CDR1 KGHDR and CDR2 SFDVKD. Written as DNA, the CDR3 is TGTGCCACCAGTGCCCCCACCACAGGGACCGAGCAGTTCTTC. It encodes CATSAPTTGTEQFF.

The chain employs TRBV7-2 and TRBJ1-5; TRBD1 matches at 7 bases. Germline CDR1 reads SGHTA; CDR2 reads FQGNSA. The CDR3 contains 16 residues. The ends lost 5 bases at V and 5 bases at J; junction bases unmatched: 12. In nucleotides, the CDR3 is TGTGCCAGCAGCCCAGGGGGGGTGGGAGCGTATCAGCCCCAGCATTTT. Protein: CASSPGGVGAYQPQHF.

The chain is built from TRBV3-1 and TRBJ1-1; D call uncertain. Germline CDR1 and CDR2: LGHDT and YNNKEL (reference sequence). V gave up 3 bases and J gave up 6 bases, with 14 bases separating them. CDR3 length: 14 residues. CDR3 DNA: TGTGCCAGCAGCCATCGGGGTGGGTATGCTGAAGCTTTCTTT. It is translated as CASSHRGGYAEAFF.